The T cell receptor beta chain described here comes from a study of tumor-infiltrating lymphocytes in localized non-small cell lung cancer. Study-level information: Each patient gave resected tumor and non-adjacent uninvolved lung tissue.

Some clones are missing from TCRdb's copy, which holds only in-frame ones; the method was immunoSEQ multiplex PCR. The table lists more than 2,500 clones, around 40% of them singletons, with roughly a fifth in the top ten. Germline V lookup: CDR1 MNHEY, CDR2 SVGAGI. This CDR3 comprises 15 residues. The V segment lost 5 bases and the J segment 3 bases; nucleotides outside the gene matches: 6. The receptor was derived from a human donor with non-small cell lung cancer. Sequencing was performed on uninvolved lung tissue not adjacent to the tumor. This chain connects TRBV6-5 to TRBJ2-2; 7 bases are shared with TRBD1. This chain's CDR3 is CASSLRDRHTGELFF. The CDR3 DNA reads TGTGCCAGCAGTCTACGGGACAGACACACCGGGGAGCTGTTTTTT.